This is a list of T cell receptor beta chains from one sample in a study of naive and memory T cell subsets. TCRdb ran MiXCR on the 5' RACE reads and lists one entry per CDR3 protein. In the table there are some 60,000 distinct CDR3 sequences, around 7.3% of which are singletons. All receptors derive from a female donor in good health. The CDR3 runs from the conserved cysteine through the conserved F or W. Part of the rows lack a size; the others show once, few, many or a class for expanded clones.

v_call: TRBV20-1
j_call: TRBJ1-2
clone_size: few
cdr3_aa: CSASPTGAQGYTF

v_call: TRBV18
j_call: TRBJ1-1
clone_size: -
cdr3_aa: CASSPTGYTLNTEAFF

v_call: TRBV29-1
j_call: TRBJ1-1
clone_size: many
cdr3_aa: CSVADRGLTEAFF

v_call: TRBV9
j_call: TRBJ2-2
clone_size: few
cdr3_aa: CASSGREVGGTGELFF

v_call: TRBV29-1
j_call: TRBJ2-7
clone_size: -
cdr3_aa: CSVEGRRQNEQYF

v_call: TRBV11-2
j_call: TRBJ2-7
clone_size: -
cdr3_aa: CASSREVYEQYF

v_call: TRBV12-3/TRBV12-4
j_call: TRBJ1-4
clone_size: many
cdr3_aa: CASSLMGAGEKLFF

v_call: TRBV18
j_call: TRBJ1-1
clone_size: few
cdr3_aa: CASSPDRPYNSFF

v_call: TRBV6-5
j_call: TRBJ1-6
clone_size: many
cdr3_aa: CASSYLGVMGSYNSPLHF

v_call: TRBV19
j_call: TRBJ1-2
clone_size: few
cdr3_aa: CASSLTKGNYGYTF

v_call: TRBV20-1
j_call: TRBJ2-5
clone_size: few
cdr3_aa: CSASPEGETQYF

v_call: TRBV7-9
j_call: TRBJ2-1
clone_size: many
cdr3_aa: CASSSGPEQFF

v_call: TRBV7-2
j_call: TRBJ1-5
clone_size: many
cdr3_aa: CASSRGLGSNQPQHF

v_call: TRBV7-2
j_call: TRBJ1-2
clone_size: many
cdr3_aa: CASSLQGQNYGYTF

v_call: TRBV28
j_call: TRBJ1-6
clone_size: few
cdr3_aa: CASSLGRASSPLHF

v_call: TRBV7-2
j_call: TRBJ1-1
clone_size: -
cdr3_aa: CVSSLKPTEAFF

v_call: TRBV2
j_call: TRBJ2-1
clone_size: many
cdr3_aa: CASRPQGYEQFF

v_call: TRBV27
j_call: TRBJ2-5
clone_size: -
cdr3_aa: CASSPLQGAVETQYF

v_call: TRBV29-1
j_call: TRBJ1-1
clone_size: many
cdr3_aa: CSVEDPTGWVTEAFF

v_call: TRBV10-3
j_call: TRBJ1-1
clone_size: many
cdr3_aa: CAITPGDNTEAFF

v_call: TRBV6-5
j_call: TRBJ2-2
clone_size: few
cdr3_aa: CASMTGNTGELFF

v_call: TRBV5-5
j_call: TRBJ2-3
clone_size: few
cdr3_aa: CASSLISGGSTDTQYF

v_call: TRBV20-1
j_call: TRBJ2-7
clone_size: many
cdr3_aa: CSASASGGNYEQYF

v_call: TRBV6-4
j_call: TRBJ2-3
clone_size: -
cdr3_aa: CASSEHHSTDTQYF

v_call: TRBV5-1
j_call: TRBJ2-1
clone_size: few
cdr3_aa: CASSLGLRGGRDEQFF

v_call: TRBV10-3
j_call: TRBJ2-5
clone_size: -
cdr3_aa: CAISVEETQYF

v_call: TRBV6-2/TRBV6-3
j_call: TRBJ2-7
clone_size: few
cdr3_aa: CASSTIGLAGGLYEQYF

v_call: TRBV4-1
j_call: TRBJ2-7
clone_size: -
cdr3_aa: CASSQVDRVHEQYF

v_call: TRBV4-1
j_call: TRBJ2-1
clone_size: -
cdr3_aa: CASSQDPGNEQFF

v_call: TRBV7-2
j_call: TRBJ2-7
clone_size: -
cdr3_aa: CASSPDRSSYEQYF

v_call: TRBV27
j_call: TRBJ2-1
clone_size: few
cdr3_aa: CVSAQGTVYNEQFF

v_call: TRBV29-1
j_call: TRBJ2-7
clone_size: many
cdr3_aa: CSVKRQNYEQYF

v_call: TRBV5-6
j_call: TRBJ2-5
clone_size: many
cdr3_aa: CASSPLRVGGQETQYF

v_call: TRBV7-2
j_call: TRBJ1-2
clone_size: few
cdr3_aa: CASSFVVGGQGGYTF

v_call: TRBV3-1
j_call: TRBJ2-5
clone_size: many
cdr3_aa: CASSQDGRIGETQYF

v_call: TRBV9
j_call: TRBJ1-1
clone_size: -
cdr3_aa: CASSWQGDRLTRAFF

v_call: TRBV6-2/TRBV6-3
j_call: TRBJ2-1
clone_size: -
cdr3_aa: CASSYSHVLYNEQFF

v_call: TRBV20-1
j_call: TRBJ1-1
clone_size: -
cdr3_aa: CSAGKGGQNTEAFF

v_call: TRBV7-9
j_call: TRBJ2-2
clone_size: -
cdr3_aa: CASSLEGELFF

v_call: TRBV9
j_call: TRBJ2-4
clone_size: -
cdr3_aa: CASSLSSGNIQYF

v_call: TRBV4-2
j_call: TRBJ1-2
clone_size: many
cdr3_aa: CASSQASYSRDRFSGYTF

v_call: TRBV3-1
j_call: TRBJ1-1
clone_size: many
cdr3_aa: CASSQVGRMNTEAFF

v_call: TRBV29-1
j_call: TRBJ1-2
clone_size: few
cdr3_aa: CSVARDRGYNYGYTF

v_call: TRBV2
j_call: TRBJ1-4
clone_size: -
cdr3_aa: CASSESRSLNEKLFF

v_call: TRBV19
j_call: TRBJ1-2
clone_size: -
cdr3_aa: CDSSIADYGYTF

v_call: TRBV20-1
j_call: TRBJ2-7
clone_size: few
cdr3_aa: CSASRDRNYEQYF

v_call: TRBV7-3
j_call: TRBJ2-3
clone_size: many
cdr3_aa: CASSLLGVRDTQYF

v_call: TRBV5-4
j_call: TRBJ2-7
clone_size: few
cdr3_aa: CASSRTGGSYEQYF

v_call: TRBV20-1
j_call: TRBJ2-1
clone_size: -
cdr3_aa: CSARTSGASYNEQFF

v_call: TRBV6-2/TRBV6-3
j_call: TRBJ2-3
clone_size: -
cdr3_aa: CASCYSKRDTQYF

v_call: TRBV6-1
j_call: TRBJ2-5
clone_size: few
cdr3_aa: CASVWAAKNGQETQYF

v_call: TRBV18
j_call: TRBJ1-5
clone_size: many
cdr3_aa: CASSLDGNQPQHF

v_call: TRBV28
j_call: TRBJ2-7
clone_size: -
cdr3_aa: CASSLSWGKQYF

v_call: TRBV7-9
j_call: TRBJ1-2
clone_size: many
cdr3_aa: CAVPGLTGYTF

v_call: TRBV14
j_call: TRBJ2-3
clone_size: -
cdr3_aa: CASSQGLVDTQYF

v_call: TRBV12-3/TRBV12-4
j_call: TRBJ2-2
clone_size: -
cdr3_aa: CASSPGTPSTGELFF